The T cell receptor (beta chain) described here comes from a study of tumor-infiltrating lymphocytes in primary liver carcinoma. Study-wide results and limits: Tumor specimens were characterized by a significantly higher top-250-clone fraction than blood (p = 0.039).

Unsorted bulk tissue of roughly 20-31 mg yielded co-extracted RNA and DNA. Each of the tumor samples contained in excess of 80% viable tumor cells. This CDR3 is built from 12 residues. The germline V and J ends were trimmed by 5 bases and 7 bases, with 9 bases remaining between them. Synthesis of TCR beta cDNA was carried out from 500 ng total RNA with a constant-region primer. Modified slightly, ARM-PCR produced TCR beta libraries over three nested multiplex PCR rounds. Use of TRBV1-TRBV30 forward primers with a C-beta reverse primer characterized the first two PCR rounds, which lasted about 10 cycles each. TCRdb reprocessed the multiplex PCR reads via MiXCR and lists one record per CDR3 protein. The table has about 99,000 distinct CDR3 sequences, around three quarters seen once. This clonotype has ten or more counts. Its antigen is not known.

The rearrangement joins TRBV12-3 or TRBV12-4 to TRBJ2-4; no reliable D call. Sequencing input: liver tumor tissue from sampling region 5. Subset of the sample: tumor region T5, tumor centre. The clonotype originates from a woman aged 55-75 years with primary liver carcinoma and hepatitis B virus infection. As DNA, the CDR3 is TGTGCCAGCAGTGTCAGTAGGAACATTCAGTACTTC. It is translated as CASSVSRNIQYF.